The next 9 T cell receptor beta chains were all read from a single sample in a study of cytomegalovirus exposure and HLA in healthy donors. In the PCR, 60 Vbeta and 13 Jbeta primers were used. Data came from immunoSEQ multiplex PCR; TCRdb stores just in-frame clones and leaves some out. Among approximately 170,000 clones listed, 80% to 85% were seen once. The specimen was PBMCs. These receptors were taken from a human donor in good health.

CDR3 coding DNA: TGCAGCGTTGGATGGGGCAGGGGAACGAAGCAGTACTTC. This translates into CSVGWGRGTKQYF. This rearrangement joins TRBV29-1 to TRBJ2-7, with D perhaps matching TRBD1 (6 bases). The germline CDR1 and CDR2 sequences are SQVTM and ANQGSEA. Deletions cut 4 bases from V and 8 bases from J, with 18 bases between. The CDR3 runs 13 residues.

The V call is TRBV5-1, the J call TRBJ2-1; D ambiguous. CDR1 SGHRS and CDR2 YFSETQ come from the germline V gene. CDR3 length: 14 residues. V lost 0 bases and J lost 5, with 9 bases in between. Written as DNA, the CDR3 is TGCGCCAGCAGCTTGGACAACGCAAACAATGAGCAGTTCTTC. Residues: CASSLDNANNEQFF.

The rearrangement links TRBV6-1 to TRBJ2-1; 9 bases are shared with TRBD1. The ends lost 2 bases at V and 4 bases at J; junction bases unmatched: 6. The CDR3 totals 16 residues. Germline CDR1 MNHNS, CDR2 SASEGT. CDR3 in amino acids: CASSEMETGGYNEQFF. CDR3 bases: TGTGCCAGCAGTGAAATGGAGACAGGGGGTTACAATGAGCAGTTCTTC.

V is TRBV19 and J is TRBJ2-7; tentatively, D is TRBD1 (6 bases). The V and J ends lost 2 bases and 0 bases respectively, with 11 bases between them. Germline V gene sequence: CDR1 LNHDA, CDR2 SQIVND (reference sequence). CDR3 length: 15 residues. The CDR3 is CASSIRQGSSYEQYF. As DNA, the CDR3 is TGTGCCAGTAGTATACGCCAGGGGAGCTCCTACGAGCAGTACTTC.

J is TRBJ2-2 and V is TRBV7-6, with 8 bases fitting TRBD1. The J segment lost 4 bases and the V segment lost 1 base, leaving 14 bases of the junction unmatched. This CDR3 is built from 19 residues. The germline V gene encodes CDR1 SGHVS and CDR2 FNYEAQ. CDR3 DNA: TGTGCCAGCAGCTTAGATCTGAGACAGGGGCCTGTTGTCACCGGGGAGCTGTTTTTT. Its protein product is CASSLDLRQGPVVTGELFF.

V usage is TRBV12-5 and J usage is TRBJ2-3; 8 nucleotides align to TRBD2. CDR3 length: 16 residues. Germline V CDR1 and CDR2: LGHNT, FRNRAP. V lost 5 bases, J lost 1 base, and 8 bases stayed unmatched. CDR3 in amino acids: CASGPTPAGGTDTQYF. The CDR3 DNA reads as TGTGCTAGTGGTCCGACCCCAGCGGGGGGCACAGATACGCAGTATTTT.

V and J are TRBV10-3 and TRBJ1-1, with 7 bases that match TRBD1. CDR3 length: 14 amino acids. Looked up from germline, CDR1 is ENHRY and CDR2 is SYGVKD. V shed 7 bases, J shed 1 base, and the junction held 6 bases outside the gene matches. The CDR3 nucleotides read TGTGCCATCACCCGGGACAGCCAGAACACTGAAGCTTTCTTT. Amino acid sequence: CAITRDSQNTEAFF.

The rearrangement joins TRBV4-3 to TRBJ1-6; D is uncertain. The germline V gene has CDR1 LGHNA and CDR2 YSLEER. Between the trimmed V and J ends, which lost 1 base and 9 bases, there was a span of 7 bases. The CDR3 spans 13 residues. This chain's CDR3 is CASSQVDSSPLHF. CDR3 nucleotide sequence: TGCGCCAGCAGCCAAGTGGACTCTTCACCCCTCCACTTT.

This clone was detected only once. The chain recombines TRBV19 with TRBJ2-7, with 8 nucleotides matching TRBD2. V trimming: 3 bases; J trimming: 2 bases; junction bases outside the gene matches: 3. The CDR3 totals 14 residues. Per germline, CDR1 LNHDA and CDR2 SQIVND (reference sequence). CDR3 coding DNA: TGTGCCAGTAGTATGGACGGGGGGGCCTACGAGCAGTACTTC. This sequence encodes CASSMDGGAYEQYF.